This T cell receptor (beta chain) is drawn from a study of beta chain features in type 1 diabetes. Expressed TCRB transcripts got sequenced, as all isolated RNA was reverse transcribed. TCRdb keeps only in-frame clones here, not all; method: immunoSEQ multiplex PCR. The data hold approximately 140,000 clones, with approximately 9.8% observed a single time. Findings and caveats of the study: Possibly, sequencing cDNA over-represented cells that had high TCR expression levels. Shorter templates might be favored by PCR, and equally so in patients and in controls.

The CDR3 has 17 residues. The germline gives CDR1 LNHDA, CDR2 SQIVND (reference sequence). Trimming shortened V by 5 bases and J by 4 bases, and 21 bases separated the two germline ends. Worth noting for this clone: Its antigen remains unknown.

Input material: central memory CD4+ T cells from blood. The chain recombines TRBV19 with TRBJ2-1; possibly TRBD2 for D (7 bases). The clonotype was recovered from a woman in her forties in good health. CDR3 amino acids: CASSQTRGGNSYNEQFF. DNA for the CDR3: TGTGCCAGTAGTCAAACGAGGGGGGGGAACTCTTACAATGAGCAGTTCTTC. The whole variable domain, remainder taken from reference TRBV19 and TRBJ2-1, is DGGITQSPKYLFRKEGQNVTLSCEQNLNHDAMYWYRQDPGQGLRLIYYSQIVNDFQKGDIAEGYSVSREKKESFPLTVTSAQKNPTAFYLCASSQTRGGNSYNEQFFGPGTRLTVL.